What follows are 18 T cell receptor beta chains derived from one specimen sequenced in a study of blood T cells in healthy people across ages. It was with a sample-barcoded 5' primer and a J-beta primer mix that a second PCR of roughly 7 to 12 cycles was run. Using its own MiXCR run on the 5' RACE reads, TCRdb lists one record per CDR3 protein. There are about 640,000 distinct CDR3 sequences in the sample; around 54% occur only once, and 30% to 40% lies in the top ten. The specimen was blood. Every receptor here comes from a man aged 60 to 75 in good health.

V is TRBV10-3 and J is TRBJ2-5; 8 nucleotides line up with TRBD2. The trim removed 0 bases at V and 5 bases at J, leaving 5 bases unmatched. Germline V gene lookup returns CDR1 ENHRY and CDR2 SYGVKD. The CDR3 covers 15 residues. CDR3 DNA: TGTGCCATCAGTGAGTCGCGAACTAGCGGTGAGACCCAGTACTTC. This encodes CAISESRTSGETQYF.

V and J are TRBV4-2 and TRBJ2-5, with D possibly TRBD2 on 7 matching bases. The CDR3 contains 17 residues. The V and J ends lost 1 base and 5 bases respectively, with 20 bases between them. The germline V gene has CDR1 LGHNA and CDR2 YNFKEQ. This chain's CDR3 is CASSQGSGGGARETQYF. DNA of the CDR3: TGTGCCAGCAGCCAAGGTTCAGGAGGGGGGGCCAGGGAGACCCAGTACTTC.

The sample holds a few counts of this clonotype. The chain couples TRBV3-1 to TRBJ2-5; 10 bases match TRBD2. V lost 0 bases and J lost 3; bases outside the gene matches: 4. The CDR3 length is 16 residues. CDR1 LGHDT and CDR2 YNNKEL come from the germline V gene (reference sequence). CDR3 in amino acids: CASSQEWLAGEETQYF. CDR3 bases: TGTGCCAGCAGCCAAGAATGGCTAGCGGGGGAAGAGACCCAGTACTTC.

This clonotype occurred a few times. This clone may be a read error of a much larger clone one base away. This sequence joins TRBV25-1 and TRBJ1-2; D is unresolved. Germline CDR1 MGHDK, CDR2 SYGVNS. The CDR3 covers 12 residues. V was shortened by 6 bases and J by 4 bases, with 9 bases between the two germline ends. The CDR3 loop reads CASRAWGYGYTF. The CDR3 bases are TGTGCCAGCAGGGCTTGGGGCTATGGCTACACCTTC.

In regard to this clonotype: Compared with germline, one end of the junction differs, possibly owing to a read error. The J gene is TRBJ2-7, the V gene TRBV7-9; D is possibly TRBD2 (5 bases). The CDR3 spans 14 residues. Germline V gene sequence: CDR1 SEHNR, CDR2 FQNEAQ (reference sequence). Here the CDR3 DNA reads TGTGTCAGCAGCTCCAGCCTGCGGGCCTACGAGCAGTACTTC. Translating gives CVSSSSLRAYEQYF.

A single count supports this clonotype. The J gene is TRBJ2-3, the V gene TRBV29-1; D is undetermined. The CDR3 spans 12 residues. V gave up 4 bases and J gave up 0 bases, with 5 bases separating them. The V gene's germline CDR1 is SQVTM and CDR2 ANQGSEA. The CDR3 here is CSVGESTDTQYF. CDR3 sequence (DNA): TGCAGCGTTGGAGAGAGCACAGATACGCAGTATTTT.

This chain joins TRBV4-2 and TRBJ2-3; the match to TRBD2 covers 9 bases. Germline CDR1 reads LGHNA; CDR2 reads YNFKEQ. J gave up 7 bases and V 0 bases, and 11 bases lay outside the gene matches. This CDR3 comprises 17 residues. The CDR3 loop reads CASSQESGGRVQNTQYF. CDR3 DNA: TGTGCCAGCAGCCAAGAGAGCGGGGGGAGGGTTCAGAATACGCAGTATTTT.

This clonotype was seen more than once but under ten times. V usage is TRBV5-5 and J usage is TRBJ1-2, with D possibly being TRBD1 (6 bases). V shed 7 bases and J shed 4 bases, with 14 bases lying between them. The CDR3 loop spans 13 amino acids. Germline assignment: CDR1 SGHKS and CDR2 YYEKEE (reference sequence). Here the CDR3 DNA reads TGTGCCAGCCACCCGGGGGGGGCCTATGGCTACACCTTC. Translated, it gives CASHPGGAYGYTF.

V and J are TRBV6-1 and TRBJ2-3; 7 bases fit TRBD1. The CDR3 consists of 15 residues. The germline gives CDR1 MNHNS, CDR2 SASEGT. Trimming removed 6 bases from V and 6 bases from J; junction bases left unmatched: 12. The DNA of the CDR3 is TGTGCCAGCAGGGTGAGACAGGGCCCTAGGGATACGCAGTATTTT. This codes for CASRVRQGPRDTQYF.

This clonotype was counted between two and nine times. V usage is TRBV9 and J usage is TRBJ2-4; TRBD1 agrees at 7 bases. The J call is uncertain, as TRBJ2-5 better fits the DNA end. This CDR3 has 14 residues. The germline V gene encodes CDR1 SGDLS and CDR2 YYNGEE. The CDR3 bases are TGTGCCAGCAGCCCTAAGACAGGGCGCGAGACCCAGTACTTC. Translation gives CASSPKTGRETQYF.

This chain links TRBV29-1 with TRBJ2-1, with 8 nucleotides matching TRBD2. V trimming: 7 bases; J trimming: 7 bases; junction bases outside the gene matches: 15. CDR1 SQVTM and CDR2 ANQGSEA come from the germline V gene. The CDR3 is 15 amino acids. This CDR3 is CSATTALADVNEQFF. The CDR3 nucleotides are TGCAGCGCCACCACCGCACTAGCGGACGTTAATGAGCAGTTCTTC.

The rearrangement uses TRBV6-5 and TRBJ2-3, with TRBD1 matching 8 bases. The CDR3 loop spans 14 amino acids. V lost 6 bases to trimming and J lost 6 bases; unmatched junction nucleotides: 8. Germline V gene data show CDR1 as MNHEY and CDR2 as SVGAGI. The CDR3 is CASRGTGGVDTQYF. The CDR3 DNA follows: TGTGCCAGCAGAGGGACAGGAGGGGTGGATACGCAGTATTTT.

As for this clonotype: A junction boundary mismatches the germline segment, possibly from a read error. This chain uses TRBV6-5 with TRBJ1-6; no definite D call. There are 15 residues in the CDR3. Germline V CDR1 and CDR2: MNHEY, SVGAGI. In nucleotides, the CDR3 is TGTGCCAGCAGTTATCAGGACTCCTATAATTCACCCCCCCACTTT. Its translation: CASSYQDSYNSPPHF.

The J gene is TRBJ2-3, the V gene TRBV4-1; 9 nucleotides align to TRBD2. J was trimmed by 0 bases and V by 0 bases; bases with no gene match: 10. Looked up from germline, CDR1 is MGHRA and CDR2 is YSYEKL. The CDR3 runs 19 residues. The CDR3 protein is CASSQDRLADELSTDTQYF. The CDR3, as DNA: TGCGCCAGCAGCCAAGATCGACTAGCGGACGAACTTAGCACAGATACGCAGTATTTT.

The chain employs TRBV5-1 and TRBJ2-5; D not resolved. This CDR3 comprises 13 residues. The germline V gene has CDR1 SGHRS and CDR2 YFSETQ. V lost 1 base and J 3 bases, leaving 7 bases between the germline ends. The CDR3 DNA is TGCGCCAGCAGCTTGTCCCCTGAAGAGACCCAGTACTTC. Its translation: CASSLSPEETQYF.

This rearrangement joins TRBV10-2 to TRBJ1-2; D possibly corresponds to TRBD1 (6 bases). CDR1 WSHSY and CDR2 SAAADI come from the germline V gene. CDR3 length equals 12 residues. Trimming took off 2 bases at V and 8 bases at J, with 9 bases between the two ends. CDR3: CASSEGQYGYTF. The CDR3, as DNA: TGCGCCAGCAGTGAGGGACAGTACGGCTACACCTTC.

J is TRBJ1-4 and V is TRBV11-2, with 8 bases matching TRBD1. Per germline, CDR1 SGHAT and CDR2 FQNNGV. V lost 1 base, J lost 7 bases, and 5 bases stayed unmatched. This CDR3 is built from 15 residues. The CDR3 DNA reads as TGTGCCAGCAGCTTAGTTCCCGGGACAGGTGAAAAACTGTTTTTT. This gives the protein CASSLVPGTGEKLFF.

The chain joins TRBV7-9 to TRBJ2-5; D assignment may be TRBD1 or TRBD2 (7 bases each). V dropped 5 bases and J dropped 11 bases, with 27 bases sitting between them. The V gene's germline CDR1 is SEHNR and CDR2 FQNEAQ (reference sequence). The CDR3 runs 16 residues. CDR3 residues: CASSARFTGEGDEQYF. Here the CDR3 DNA reads TGTGCCAGCAGCGCTCGGTTTACAGGGGAGGGAGATGAGCAGTACTTC.